This T cell receptor beta chain was retrieved from a study of patients and donors after allogeneic stem cell transplantation. Per germline, CDR1 SQVTM and CDR2 ANQGSEA. CDR3 length: 12 amino acids. V was cut by 0 bases and J by 8 bases, with 10 bases left in between. There are a few counts of this clonotype. TCRdb passed the RT-PCR reads through MiXCR, listing each CDR3 protein once. Among hundreds of thousands of distinct CDR3 sequences listed, over 30% were seen once. The TCR comes from a human donor who was either an allogeneic HSCT recipient or a stem cell or donor lymphocyte infusion donor (not recorded which). It is not recorded whose cells these are; they may come from a transplant donor. Sample: blood, either unsorted or a sorted T cell fraction (not recorded which). The chain is built from TRBV29-1 and TRBJ1-1; D is unresolved. In nucleotides, the CDR3 is TGCAGCGTTGAAGATCTTAGGGTAGAAGCTTTCTTT. It specifies CSVEDLRVEAFF.